The rows below give T cell receptor beta chains drawn from one sample of a study of T cells in Graves' hyperthyroidism and ophthalmopathy. TCRdb reprocessed the multiplex PCR reads with MiXCR, giving one entry per CDR3 protein. The table records under 700,000 distinct CDR3 sequences, around 45% of them present only once. Specimen: peripheral blood or thyroid tissue (not recorded which). These receptor sequences come from a woman aged 18-29 years with Graves' hyperthyroidism. CDR3s include the opening cysteine and the closing phenylalanine or tryptophan. The D gene is left open where the match is weak. The listing skips clone size in some rows; elsewhere it reads once, few, many or a size class.

>TRBD2|.|TRBJ2-5|TRBV5-6
TGTGCCAGCAGCTTCATACTAGCGGGAGGTGGAGAGACCCAGTACTTC
CASSFILAGGGETQYF
>.|.|TRBJ1-1|TRBV10-3
TGTGCCATCAGTGGGACTAGCGGGAGGGCGAATGAGCAGTTCTTT
CAISGTSGRANEQFF
>.|once|TRBJ1-1|TRBV19
TGTGCCAGTAGTGGGGGGCGAATTCTATACACTGAAGCTTTCTTT
CASSGGRILYTEAFF
>.|.|TRBJ1-4|TRBV19
TGTGCCAGTAGTATAGTCCGGGGGCGAACTAATGAAAAACTGTTTTTT
CASSIVRGRTNEKLFF
>TRBD2|.|TRBJ2-2|TRBV7-9
TGCGCCAGCAGCCACGGACTAGCGGGAGTTAGTGGGGAGCTGTTTTTT
CASSHGLAGVSGELFF
>.|many|TRBJ2-5|TRBV24-1
TGTGCCACCAGCCCGGGACGGTGGTACCAAGAGACCCAGTACTTC
CATSPGRWYQETQYF
>TRBD1|many|TRBJ1-4|TRBV2
TGTGCCAGCAGACAGGGGGCGAGAGAAAAACTGTTTTTT
CASRQGAREKLFF
>.|once|TRBJ1-1|TRBV10-3
TGTGCCATCCAGGGCGGGGGCCTGAACACTGAAGCTTTCTTT
CAIQGGGLNTEAFF
>.|.|TRBJ1-5|TRBV20-1
TGCAGTGCTAGAGATCCTGTTGGGAATCAGCCCCAGCATTTT
CSARDPVGNQPQHF
>.|.|TRBJ2-5|TRBV29-1
TGCAGCGTTCAGCCCCCGGGGGAGACCCAGTACTTC
CSVQPPGETQYF
>TRBD1|.|TRBJ1-1|TRBV24-1
TGTGCCACCAGTGACCCGGGACAGGGACCCATGAACACTGAAGCTTTCTTT
CATSDPGQGPMNTEAFF
>TRBD2|few|TRBJ2-5|TRBV20-1
TGCAGTGCTACCGACGGGAGGAGAGGAGAGACCCAGTACTTC
CSATDGRRGETQYF
>.|.|TRBJ2-3|TRBV7-8
TGTGCCATCAGTGTGCATCCAGTCACAGATACGCAGTATTTT
CAISVHPVTDTQYF
>TRBD2|.|TRBJ2-7|TRBV7-9
TGTGCCAGCAGCTCAGCTAGCGGGAGGTCCTACGAGCAGTACTTC
CASSSASGRSYEQYF
>.|.|TRBJ1-4|TRBV20-1
TGCAGTGCTCGCAGGGCCCTGGATGAAAAACTGTTTTTT
CSARRALDEKLFF
>TRBD1|.|TRBJ1-5|TRBV24-1
TGTGCCACCAGTTCACAGGGGAATCAGCCCCAGCATTTT
CATSSQGNQPQHF
>.|few|TRBJ2-7|TRBV7-9
TGTGCCAGCAGCTTAGCGACAGAAGGATCCTACGAGCAGTACTTC
CASSLATEGSYEQYF
>.|.|TRBJ1-1|TRBV2
TGTGCCACACCGGGACTCCAATTTGAGGGGACTGAAGCTTTCTTT
CATPGLQFEGTEAFF
>TRBD1|few|TRBJ1-6|TRBV20-1
TGCAGTGCTGGGAGACAGGGGGGCAATTCACCCCTCCACTTT
CSAGRQGGNSPLHF
>TRBD2|.|TRBJ2-5|TRBV29-1
TGCAGCGTGAGGGGACTAGCGGGAGGATTTGAGGAGACCCAGTACTTC
CSVRGLAGGFEETQYF
>TRBD1|.|TRBJ2-6|TRBV7-9
TGTGCCAGCAGCTTAGGGACAGGGATCAACGTCCTGACTTTC
CASSLGTGINVLTF
>TRBD1|.|TRBJ2-6|TRBV12-3/TRBV12-4
TGTGCCAGCTCACCAAGGGGGCCCGGGGCCAACGTCCTGACTTTC
CASSPRGPGANVLTF
>.|.|TRBJ2-7|TRBV7-9
TGTGCCAGCAGCTCCGACAGGCCGGCCTACGAGCAGTACTTC
CASSSDRPAYEQYF
>.|many|TRBJ1-1|TRBV2
TGTGCCTCTCTCGTTGATCCGGGGAACACTGAAGCTTTCTTT
CASLVDPGNTEAFF
>.|few|TRBJ1-4|TRBV24-1
TGTGCCACCAGTGATCGGACAGAGACGGGGAATGAAAAACTGTTTTTT
CATSDRTETGNEKLFF
>.|many|TRBJ1-4|TRBV7-2
TGTGCCAGCAGACGGACTAATGAAAAACTGTTTTTT
CASRRTNEKLFF
>TRBD1|.|TRBJ2-7|TRBV7-3
TGTGCCAGCAGCACAGGGGACAGCGCCTACGAGCAGTACTTC
CASSTGDSAYEQYF
>.|.|TRBJ2-2|TRBV11-1
TGTGCCAGCAGCTTAGGGAACTCGAACACCGGGGAGCTGTTTTTT
CASSLGNSNTGELFF
>TRBD1|.|TRBJ1-4|TRBV2
TGTGCCAGCAGTTTAGACAGGGAGGCGGGAAAACTGTTTTTT
CASSLDREAGKLFF
>.|.|TRBJ1-2|TRBV11-2
TGTGCCAGCGTCCTGGTAGGCGGGGGCAGAAACTACACCTTC
CASVLVGGGRNYTF
>TRBD1|.|TRBJ2-5|TRBV7-2
TGCGCCAGCAGCCACGCAGGGACAGGGGAAGAGACCCAGTACTTC
CASSHAGTGEETQYF
>.|few|TRBJ2-5|TRBV10-3
TGTGCCATCAGGGGCGAGACCCAGTACTTC
CAIRGETQYF
>TRBD2|.|TRBJ2-7|TRBV20-1
TGCAGTGCTACCCGAGGCGGGAGCTCCTACGAGCAGTACTTC
CSATRGGSSYEQYF
>.|few|TRBJ2-7|TRBV2
TGTGCCAGCAGTTCGGGACTCCTTGGGTACGAGCAGTACTTC
CASSSGLLGYEQYF
>.|.|TRBJ2-7|TRBV25-1
TGTGCCAGCTCCGGGACACTTACCTACGAGCAGTACTTC
CASSGTLTYEQYF
>.|many|TRBJ2-7|TRBV7-8
TGTGCCAGCAGCTTAGAGGCGGGTAGCTCCTACGAGCAGTACTTC
CASSLEAGSSYEQYF
>TRBD2|.|TRBJ2-5|TRBV24-1
TGTGCCACCAGTCCTACTAGCGGCCCCCAAGAGACCCAGTACTTC
CATSPTSGPQETQYF
>.|many|TRBJ1-6|TRBV2
TGTGCCAGCAGTGTACGGGAGTTGGATTCACCCCTCCACTTT
CASSVRELDSPLHF
>TRBD1|few|TRBJ1-1|TRBV7-2
TGTGCCAGCAGCTTAGGGGCCAGGGGGCAAGACACTGAAGCTTTCTTT
CASSLGARGQDTEAFF
>TRBD1|.|TRBJ1-2|TRBV15
TGTGCCACCGAATCGGGACAGGGGGGTGGCTACACCTTC
CATESGQGGGYTF
>TRBD1|.|TRBJ1-1|TRBV19
TGTGCCAGTAGTACGTGGGACAGGGGATGGAGCACTGAAGCTTTCTTT
CASSTWDRGWSTEAFF
>.|.|TRBJ1-6|TRBV29-1
TGCAGCTTGGAGGCAGGGATGGATTCACCCCTCCACTTT
CSLEAGMDSPLHF
>.|.|TRBJ1-6|TRBV2
TGTGCCAGCAGTTCTCAAGACAGCAATTCACCCCTCCACTTT
CASSSQDSNSPLHF
>.|.|TRBJ2-7|TRBV2
TGTGCCAGCAAGTCGGGTGGATTCGGTAGAGATACGCAGTACTTC
CASKSGGFGRDTQYF
>.|many|TRBJ1-5|TRBV2
TGTGCCAGCAGCGAAGGGACGCGGGCGAATCAGCCCCAGCATTTT
CASSEGTRANQPQHF
>.|few|TRBJ1-5|TRBV29-1
TGCAGCGCCCAGCGGGACCTTAATCAGCCCCAGCATTTT
CSAQRDLNQPQHF